This TCR beta chain was recorded in a study of OX40 agonist ivuxolimab in advanced cancers. The wider study: Three patients had partial responses: one hepatocellular carcinoma, two cutaneous melanoma.

TCRdb's table, derived via immunoSEQ multiplex PCR, lists solely in-frame clones and lacks some. The profile covers some 10,000 clones, with 86% appearing a single time and 25% to 35% taken by the ten largest. There are 13 residues in the CDR3. CDR1 is LGHNA, CDR2 YSLEER, per germline. V was clipped by 1 base and J by 5 bases, with 5 bases between them. Sequenced material: CD4+ or CD8+ T cells sorted from blood, taken in a trial of the OX40 agonist ivuxolimab. This TCR came from an adult with an advanced solid tumor such as melanoma, head and neck, liver or kidney cancer. The chain has TRBV4-3 and TRBJ2-2, with unresolved D. The CDR3 region has the DNA TGCGCCAGCAGCCAAGTCATAACCGGGGAGCTGTTTTTT. This gives the protein CASSQVITGELFF.